This T cell receptor (beta chain) was observed in a study of blood T cell repertoires in COVID-19. Across the whole study: Some COVID-19 samples were acute and others convalescent; all came from the United States, Italy and Spain. In each case, the material was cDNA or gDNA derived from T cells, B-cell-depleted T cells, or PBMCs.

Trimming took off 0 bases at V and 0 bases at J, with 10 bases between the two ends. The CDR3 has 16 amino acids. Germline values: CDR1 SGDLS, CDR2 YYNGEE. Per the study methods: Reference gene primer amplification yielded estimated nucleated cell counts. Using immunoSEQ multiplex PCR, the repertoire was profiled, and TCRdb retains in-frame clones only, with some absent. For V, J and clone size, that table is used; D and trimming come from the DNA. The table has 55,000 to 80,000 clones, around 85% seen once. This TCR was sampled from a man between 65 and 85 years old with acute or convalescent COVID-19. V usage is TRBV9 and J usage is TRBJ2-4, with D uncertain. The source material was peripheral blood. The CDR3 protein is CASSVGGDVAKNIQYF. The CDR3 DNA reads TGTGCCAGCAGCGTAGGTGGAGATGTAGCCAAAAACATTCAGTACTTC.